Below, one TCR beta chain is given with its context. This specimen comes from a study of control samples from healthy donors and cancer patients. Germline trimming cut 1 base from V and 4 bases from J; bases unmatched to any gene: 4. The CDR3 has 15 residues. Germline assignment: CDR1 SGHRS and CDR2 YFSETQ. Sequenced by immunoSEQ multiplex PCR; TCRdb stores in-frame clones only, minus some. The top ten clones hold around 10% of a sample with fewer than 65,000 clones, under 90% of them seen once. The sequencing sample was made of blood. This receptor was identified in an older man in good health. The rearrangement joins TRBV5-1 to TRBJ1-2, with 10 bases lining up with TRBD1. The CDR3 DNA reads as TGCGCCAGCAGCTTGATGACAGGGGGCGCCTATGGCTACACCTTC. This sequence encodes CASSLMTGGAYGYTF.